This note documents a single TCR beta chain sequence. The specificity of this receptor is unknown. No base quality values were provided; no much bigger clone lies one nucleotide off. CDR1 SGHNT and CDR2 YENEEA are derived from the germline V gene. V was cut back by 1 base and J by 2 bases, leaving a gap of 8 bases between them. From the cysteine through the phenylalanine, the CDR3 covers 15 amino acids. The only DNA kept is the CDR3, 45 bases in frame from the first base. This specimen belongs to a study of early T cells in non-severe SARS-CoV-2 infection (dated by TCRdb to the early 2020s). For context, the study as a whole: Because TCR sequencing relied on bulk RNA taken from unsorted whole blood, pairing of alpha and beta chains was not possible. Overall study outcomes, separate from this receptor: Matching against VDJdb was skewed toward anti-spike CD8 responses, likely underestimated virus-specific expansions, and missed private and CD4 specificities.

The study was a case-control design nested within a healthcare worker cohort in London, UK, with weekly nasopharyngeal swab PCR tests and blood sampling. Healthcare workers were enrolled in the week of the UK lockdown, from 23 to 31 March 2020, and were followed every week for up to roughly 16 weeks. Preparation of the library involved 5' RACE. The run used a NextSeq 500. In the TCR library protocol, unique molecular identifiers were attached to individual cDNA molecules to correct for PCR bias and sequencing error. Sequencing covered both TCR alpha and beta chains, and within each sample the abundances of alpha and beta sequences were tightly co-correlated. On the study's bioinformatics: Decombinator V4 was used to annotate TCR sequences for V gene, J gene and CDR3. TCRs were defined as expanded if a significant change between any two time points was detected under a Poisson model with p below 0.0001. TCR abundances were normalised to the total number of TCRs sequenced per sample and expressed as counts per million. TRAV1-2 paired with TRAJ12, TRAJ20 or TRAJ33 defined MAIT TCRs, while TRAV10 paired with TRAJ18 defined iNKT TCRs. VDJdb, accessed on 1 November 2021, was searched for TCRs annotated for CMV, EBV and SARS-CoV-2, and TCRs annotated for more than one antigen were excluded. Through fastp at Q25 and MiXCR, TCRdb rebuilt clones from the public reads, retaining in-frame beta chains. CDR3 protein sequences are deduplicated, and each keeps its most common genes and DNA. TCRdb's processing, not the authors' own work, is the source of the V and J calls. The sample records 80,000 or so distinct CDR3 sequences, around 16% of which are singletons. The ten biggest clones cover 9% to 15% of the sample.

This TCR came from an adult who was a healthcare worker with PCR-confirmed SARS-CoV-2 infection or an uninfected control (not recorded which). The rearranged segments are TRBV11-3 and TRBJ2-2; the D gene is perhaps TRBD2, from 6 matching bases. Sequenced input: whole blood. The CDR3 corresponds to CASSLVGTNTGELFF. DNA sequence: TGTGCCAGCAGCTTAGTTGGGACTAACACCGGGGAGCTGTTTTTT.